The T cell receptor (beta chain) under discussion was sequenced for a study of blood T cell repertoires in COVID-19. Study background: Acute and convalescent COVID-19 samples came from the United States, Italy and Spain.

Libraries were prepared by immunoSEQ multiplex PCR; TCRdb keeps only in-frame clonotypes and omits some of them. The sample carries some 510,000 clones, 88% recorded once. Germline CDR1 and CDR2: LNHNV and YYDKDF (reference sequence). Trimming shortened V by 1 base and J by 1 base, and 11 bases separated the two germline ends. This CDR3 has 16 residues. This sequence was found in a middle-aged woman who had recovered from COVID-19. V usage is TRBV15 and J usage is TRBJ2-1; a possible D gene is TRBD2 (6 bases). The source material was PBMCs or T cells enriched from blood (not recorded which). The CDR3 coding sequence is TGTGCCACCAGCAGAGGGGCGGAGGGTTCCTACAATGAGCAGTTCTTC. Its translation: CATSRGAEGSYNEQFF. Using reference TRBV15 and TRBJ2-1 for the parts outside the CDR3, the full variable domain is DAMVIQNPRYQVTQFGKPVTLSCSQTLNHNVMYWYQQKSSQAPKLLFHYYDKDFNNEADTPDNFQSRRPNTSFCFLDIRSPGLGDTAMYLCATSRGAEGSYNEQFFGPGTRLTVL.